The 22 T cell receptor beta chains below come from one sample, sequenced in a study of blood T cell repertoires in COVID-19. Profiled with immunoSEQ multiplex PCR; TCRdb holds only in-frame clones, not every one. The sample includes just over 250,000 clones, about 87% of them seen just once. Material for sequencing was peripheral blood. These receptors all stem from a man between 60 and 75 years old who had recovered from COVID-19.

The sample holds one count of this clone. The chain couples TRBV19 to TRBJ1-2; unclear D gene. The V end was cut by 5 bases, the J end by 4 bases, with 11 bases between. The germline CDR1 and CDR2 sequences are LNHDA and SQIVND (reference sequence). This CDR3 comprises 13 residues. The CDR3 is CASSANGAYGYTF. The DNA of the CDR3 is TGTGCCAGTAGTGCGAACGGAGCCTATGGCTACACCTTC.

The rearrangement uses TRBV14 and TRBJ2-1; the match to TRBD1 covers 8 bases. Trimming removed 4 bases from V and 5 bases from J; junction bases left unmatched: 4. CDR1 and CDR2 (germline): SGHDN, FVKESK. The CDR3 is 14 residues long. CDR3 sequence: CASSPGGPNNEQFF. The CDR3 DNA reads TGTGCCAGCAGCCCAGGGGGCCCTAACAATGAGCAGTTCTTC. The variable domain in full, completed from reference TRBV14 and TRBJ2-1, reads EAGVTQFPSHSVIEKGQTVTLRCDPISGHDNLYWYRRVMGKEIKFLLHFVKESKQDESGMPNNRFLAERTGGTYSTLKVQPAELEDSGVYFCASSPGGPNNEQFFGPGTRLTVL.

The count of this clone is one. This chain links TRBV7-3 with TRBJ1-1; a weak D match, TRBD1 (6 bases). The V gene lost 3 bases and the J gene lost 3 bases, with 14 bases spanning the gap. This CDR3 is 15 amino acids long. The germline V gene has CDR1 SGHTA and CDR2 FQGTGA. This CDR3 reads CASSLDQGPYTEAFF. The CDR3 nucleotides are TGTGCCAGCAGCTTGGATCAGGGGCCCTACACTGAAGCTTTCTTT. Drawing the rest from reference TRBV7-3 and TRBJ1-1, the complete variable domain is GAGVSQTPSNKVTEKGKYVELRCDPISGHTALYWYRQSLGQGPEFLIYFQGTGAADDSGLPNDRFFAVRPEGSVSTLKIQRTERGDSAVYLCASSLDQGPYTEAFFGQGTRLTVV.

The CDR3 DNA follows: TGTGCCAGCAGCCCCACAGGGACCACGACGGGGGAGCAGTTCTTC. Translated, it gives CASSPTGTTTGEQFF. V usage is TRBV7-3 and J usage is TRBJ2-1; D is perhaps TRBD1 (6 bases). This CDR3 region has 15 residues. CDR1 is SGHTA, CDR2 FQGTGA, per germline. V shed 5 bases and J shed 10 bases, with 21 bases lying between them.

This chain joins TRBV24-1 and TRBJ2-5; weak D call: TRBD2 (5 bases). The V gene lost 3 bases and the J gene lost 7 bases, with 14 bases spanning the gap. Germline CDR1 is KGHDR and CDR2 is SFDVKD. CDR3 length: 14 amino acids. The CDR3: CATSDVTVRGTQYF. The DNA for the CDR3 is TGTGCCACCAGTGATGTGACCGTCCGGGGGACCCAGTACTTC.

Points on this clone: The sample contains more than one DNA sequence encoding this CDR3. The gene calls are TRBV5-1 and TRBJ1-2, with D unclear. CDR1 SGHRS and CDR2 YFSETQ come from the germline V gene. V lost 0 bases, J lost 5 bases, and 5 bases lay in between. The CDR3 totals 12 residues. The CDR3 sequence is CASSLGQYGYTF. CDR3 coding DNA: TGCGCCAGCAGCTTGGGGCAGTATGGCTACACCTTC.

The sample holds one count of this clone. The V call is TRBV6-5, the J call TRBJ1-2, with 7 bases matching TRBD1. The CDR3 has 13 residues. After removal of 6 bases from V and 4 bases from J, the junction contained 5 bases not matched to a gene. The germline CDR1 and CDR2 sequences are MNHEY and SVGAGI. CDR3 sequence: CASRKGQPYGYTF. The DNA of the CDR3 is TGTGCCAGCAGAAAGGGACAGCCCTATGGCTACACCTTC.

This chain uses TRBV3-1 (or the pseudogene TRBV3-2) with TRBJ2-2; TRBD1 is a possible D gene (6 bases). This CDR3 is built from 14 residues. Germline values: CDR1 LGHDT, CDR2 YNNKEL (reference sequence). Deletions cut 4 bases from V and 5 bases from J, with 11 bases between. CDR3: CASSLTGSTGELFF. The DNA for the CDR3 is TGTGCCAGCAGCCTAACAGGGTCAACCGGGGAGCTGTTTTTT.

The J gene is TRBJ1-1, the V gene TRBV12-3 or TRBV12-4, with a tentative D call TRBD1 (5 bases). Trimming removed 6 bases from V and 7 bases from J, with 15 bases in between. There are 13 residues in the CDR3. The CDR3 is CASRPRIGVEAFF. The CDR3 DNA sequence: TGTGCCAGCAGACCCAGAATAGGGGTTGAAGCTTTCTTT.

In its sample, this clone was seen a few times. This sequence joins TRBV9 and TRBJ1-2; 8 nucleotides align to TRBD1. With V trimmed by 4 bases and J by 7 bases, 12 bases remained unmatched. CDR3 length equals 15 residues. The germline V gene has CDR1 SGDLS and CDR2 YYNGEE. The CDR3 loop is CASSTSPQGAGGYTF. DNA of the CDR3: TGTGCCAGCAGCACGAGCCCCCAGGGGGCGGGTGGCTACACCTTC.

V and J are TRBV7-6 and TRBJ2-2; D is ambiguous. Germline V gene data show CDR1 as SGHVS and CDR2 as FNYEAQ. Trimming cost V 1 base and J 2 bases, with 8 bases left between them. The CDR3 contains 15 residues. The CDR3 nucleotides are TGTGCCAGCAGCTTAGGGGCCTTCAACACCGGGGAGCTGTTTTTT. Amino acids: CASSLGAFNTGELFF.

The rearrangement links TRBV30 to TRBJ2-7, with 10 bases fitting TRBD2. V lost 5 bases, J lost 5 bases, and 9 bases stayed unmatched. This CDR3 has 14 residues. Germline V lookup: CDR1 GTSNPN, CDR2 SVGIG (reference sequence). CDR3 DNA sequence: TGTGCCTGGGGTAGCGGGGGGCCCCCCCACGAGCAGTACTTC. This translates into CAWGSGGPPHEQYF.

This rearrangement joins TRBV4-2 to TRBJ1-5; D might be TRBD1 (6 bases). Trimming left V 6 bases short and J 9 bases short, with 21 bases between. Germline CDR1 LGHNA, CDR2 YNFKEQ. CDR3 length equals 15 residues. The CDR3 DNA sequence: TGTGCCAGCAGTACTTCTTGGACAGTTCAGCGGCCCCAGCATTTT. This gives the protein CASSTSWTVQRPQHF.

This chain uses TRBV3-1 (or the pseudogene TRBV3-2) with TRBJ1-4; maybe TRBD1 (6 bases). This CDR3 comprises 15 residues. V was cut by 4 bases and J by 8 bases, with 17 bases left in between. Per the germline V gene, CDR1 is LGHDT and CDR2 is YNNKEL (reference sequence). The CDR3 sequence: CASSRTGRGGEKLFF. The CDR3 DNA sequence: TGTGCCAGCAGCCGGACGGGTAGGGGGGGCGAAAAACTGTTTTTT.

V gene TRBV3-1 (or the pseudogene TRBV3-2) combines with J gene TRBJ2-3; TRBD2 agrees at 7 bases. This CDR3 region has 15 residues. V shed 1 base and J 8 bases; nucleotides not matched to a gene: 9. Germline V gene data show CDR1 as LGHDT and CDR2 as YNNKEL (reference sequence). CDR3 sequence reads: CASSQAGGALFTQYF. As DNA, the CDR3 is TGTGCCAGCAGCCAAGCGGGGGGTGCCTTGTTTACGCAGTATTTT.

This clone was seen a handful of times. The chain joins TRBV27 to TRBJ2-1; D may be TRBD2 (6 bases). The V gene's germline CDR1 is MNHEY and CDR2 SMNVEV (reference sequence). Deletions cut 5 bases from V and 5 bases from J, with 22 bases between. This CDR3 has 17 residues. This CDR3 is CASSEQGGGDHNNEQFF. The CDR3 DNA is TGTGCCAGCAGTGAACAAGGAGGCGGGGACCATAACAATGAGCAGTTCTTC.

V usage is TRBV15 and J usage is TRBJ2-7; no reliable D call. Trimming cost V 1 base and J 0 bases, with 7 bases left between them. The CDR3 is 14 amino acids. Germline V CDR1 and CDR2: LNHNV, YYDKDF (reference sequence). Written as DNA, the CDR3 is TGTGCCACCAGCAGAGGGGCTCCCTCCTACGAGCAGTACTTC. Amino acid sequence: CATSRGAPSYEQYF.

The V and J genes are TRBV23-1 and TRBJ2-3; TRBD1 agrees at 9 bases. TRBV23-1 counts as an open reading frame of uncertain function. This CDR3 spans 16 amino acids. V trimming: 3 bases; J trimming: 3 bases; junction bases outside the gene matches: 7. The CDR3 region has the DNA TGCGCCAGCAGTCATACCGGGACAGGGAGGACAGATACGCAGTATTTT. Protein product: CASSHTGTGRTDTQYF.

This chain joins TRBV6-5 and TRBJ2-1; 11 nucleotides line up with TRBD2. Losses at the gene ends were 6 bases for V and 8 bases for J; bases not matched to a gene: 9. The germline V gene encodes CDR1 MNHEY and CDR2 SVGAGI. The CDR3 extends over 15 amino acids. The CDR3 DNA sequence: TGTGCCAGCAGCCTTAGCGGGGGGGCCACCCATGAGCAGTTCTTC. It encodes CASSLSGGATHEQFF.

This sequence joins TRBV9 and TRBJ1-2; 9 positions agree with TRBD1. The V gene end was trimmed by 3 bases and the J gene end by 4 bases; junction bases not matched to a gene: 1. CDR1 SGDLS and CDR2 YYNGEE come from the germline V gene. The CDR3 is made up of 13 amino acids. CDR3: CASSGGQGYGYTF. CDR3 bases: TGTGCCAGCAGCGGGGGACAGGGCTATGGCTACACCTTC.

The chain has TRBV3-1 (or the pseudogene TRBV3-2) and TRBJ1-1; TRBD1 matches at 8 bases. The CDR3 has 14 residues. V lost 5 bases to trimming and J lost 6 bases; unmatched junction nucleotides: 8. In germline, CDR1 is LGHDT, CDR2 YNNKEL (reference sequence). CDR3 nucleotide sequence: TGTGCCAGCAGCTATTCCGGGACAGGATCTGAAGCTTTCTTT. Translation gives CASSYSGTGSEAFF.

The chain links TRBV12-3 or TRBV12-4 to TRBJ2-7; D remains ambiguous. CDR3 length equals 13 residues. The V gene lost 3 bases and the J gene lost 4 bases, with 10 bases spanning the gap. DNA for the CDR3: TGTGCCAGCAGTTTCACGGGTTTGTACGAGCAGTACTTC. Amino acid sequence: CASSFTGLYEQYF.